Listed here are 8 T cell receptor beta chains from one sample, sequenced in a study of blood T cell repertoires in COVID-19. Method: immunoSEQ multiplex PCR; TCRdb's copy keeps in-frame clones and lacks some. The sample has 100,000 to 150,000 clones; roughly nine tenths are singletons. The sample consisted of peripheral blood. These receptors were collected from a man aged 50-59 years with COVID-19, enrolled during active disease.

The chain uses TRBV19 and TRBJ2-7, with TRBD1 as a possible D gene (6 bases). Trimming took off 2 bases at V and 0 bases at J, with 11 bases between the two ends. CDR3 size: 15 residues. Germline V gene sequence: CDR1 LNHDA, CDR2 SQIVND (reference sequence). The CDR3 reads CASSIILDSSYEQYF. For the CDR3, the DNA is TGTGCCAGTAGTATAATTCTGGACAGCTCCTACGAGCAGTACTTC.

V and J are TRBV7-9 and TRBJ2-3; D is uncertain. CDR1 SEHNR and CDR2 FQNEAQ come from the germline V gene (reference sequence). Trimming shortened V by 2 bases and J by 0 bases, and 6 bases separated the two germline ends. The CDR3 is 14 amino acids. DNA of the CDR3: TGTGCCAGCAGCTTATCGGTTAGCACAGATACGCAGTATTTT. It yields the protein CASSLSVSTDTQYF. Variable domain in full (rest from reference TRBV7-9 and TRBJ2-3): DTGVSQNPRHKITKRGQNVTFRCDPISEHNRLYWYRQTLGQGPEFLTYFQNEAQLEKSRLLSDRFSAERPKGSFSTLEIQRTEQGDSAMYLCASSLSVSTDTQYFGPGTRLTVL.

V usage is TRBV4-3 and J usage is TRBJ2-2; tentative D call: TRBD1 (6 bases). CDR3 length: 15 amino acids. Per the germline V gene, CDR1 is LGHNA and CDR2 is YSLEER. Trimming took 1 base from V and 4 from J, leaving 10 bases between them. CDR3 in DNA: TGCGCCAGCAGCCAAGGCCAGGGGATCACCGGGGAGCTGTTTTTT. Translating gives CASSQGQGITGELFF.

The V and J genes are TRBV28 and TRBJ1-4, with 7 nucleotides matching TRBD1. J lost 0 bases, V lost 3 bases, and 7 bases had no gene match. The germline CDR1 and CDR2 sequences are MDHEN and SYDVKM. The CDR3 has 17 residues. The CDR3 coding sequence is TGTGCCAGCAGTTTCAGACAGGGAGTTGCAACTAATGAAAAACTGTTTTTT. Translated: CASSFRQGVATNEKLFF. Together with reference TRBV28 and TRBJ1-4, the CDR3 gives the full variable domain: DVKVTQSSRYLVKRTGEKVFLECVQDMDHENMFWYRQDPGLGLRLIYFSYDVKMKEKGDIPEGYSVSREKKERFSLILESASTNQTSMYLCASSFRQGVATNEKLFFGSGTQLSVL.

The chain uses TRBV12-3 or TRBV12-4 and TRBJ2-7; D gene uncertain. The CDR3 spans 11 residues. Trimming left V 2 bases short and J 6 bases short, with 5 bases between. In nucleotides, the CDR3 is TGTGCCAGCAGTTTAATATCCGAGCAGTACTTC. Amino acids: CASSLISEQYF.

The gene calls are TRBV7-3 and TRBJ2-3; TRBD2 matches at 7 bases. With V trimmed by 5 bases and J by 5 bases, 10 bases remained unmatched. The CDR3 runs to 15 residues. Germline values: CDR1 SGHTA, CDR2 FQGTGA. The CDR3: CASSARLATVDTQYF. The CDR3 bases are TGTGCCAGCAGCGCCCGACTAGCCACAGTAGATACGCAGTATTTT.

The chain links TRBV6-5 to TRBJ2-2, with 7 bases matching TRBD1. The germline CDR1 and CDR2 sequences are MNHEY and SVGAGI. Trimming took 4 bases from V and 3 from J; bases not matched to a gene: 8. The CDR3 totals 16 residues. The CDR3 reads CASSLSTTGYTGELFF. In DNA form, the CDR3 reads TGTGCCAGCAGTTTATCAACGACAGGGTACACCGGGGAGCTGTTTTTT.

The chain is built from TRBV4-1 and TRBJ2-3, with TRBD1 matching 10 bases. V lost 3 bases and J lost 2; bases outside the gene matches: 5. Per germline, CDR1 MGHRA and CDR2 YSYEKL. The CDR3 is 16 amino acids. DNA of the CDR3: TGCGCCAGCAGCCACGGACAGGGGGTTTTCACAGATACGCAGTATTTT. This gives the protein CASSHGQGVFTDTQYF.